This record covers a single T cell receptor beta chain. The antigen it binds to is not known. It has no much larger one-base neighbor in the sample; base qualities were not kept. The germline V gene encodes CDR1 MGHRA and CDR2 YSYEKL. V and J lose 5 bases and 5 bases, and a span of 13 bases separates them. The CDR3, cysteine through phenylalanine, is 14 amino acids long. Only CDR3 DNA remains: 42 bases, in frame from the first base. TCRbeta CDR3 regions were amplified from genomic DNA by means of the immunoSEQ Assay, a bias-controlled multiplex PCR. For the original study's pipeline: Within the assay, amplification of reference gene primers was used to estimate how many nucleated cells each sample contained. To quantify the absolute abundance of each unique TCRbeta CDR3 rearrangement, sequence reads were collapsed and filtered. Productive Simpson clonality was computed per sample as the square root of Simpson's diversity index over productive rearrangements. In its TCRdb copy, this immuneACCESS table keeps in-frame sequences only and misses some clones. Where compared with another copy, unresolved V genes explain less than half of these, and the others have no known cause. V and J calls and clone size follow that table, whereas D and trimming were derived from the DNA. This sample holds over 150,000 clones; around 83% were observed only once. 8.3% of the sample is in the top ten clones.

The record originates from a study of blood T cell repertoires in COVID-19 (dated by TCRdb to about 2020). Background for the entire study: Samples from collaborators originated in the United States, Italy and Spain and spanned both the acute and convalescent phases of COVID-19. The prospective study material was composed of cDNA or gDNA derived from T cells, B-cell-depleted T cells, or PBMCs. Deeply sampled blood TCRbeta repertoires from subjects exposed to, actively infected with, or recovered from COVID-19 were included in the dataset. The repertoires were made available in a free public database intended to serve as a resource for research on the immune response to SARS-CoV-2. The samples were drawn from two sources: the first 160 participants of the ongoing ImmuneRACE study, and over 1,000 subjects contributed by 6 global collaborators. The sample metadata nearly always contained a de-identified subject ID, COVID-19 status, age in years and sex. Where available, HLA class I and class II types were obtained from metadata supplied by the sample provider rather than from assay-based typing.

Broader findings and caveats from the paper: Clinical and demographic metadata were provided uncurated, with the amount varying by source and participant.

At one collaborating source in Seattle, patients were enrolled during active infection and were followed longitudinally through the course of disease. Collaborating institutions collected whole blood in K2EDTA tubes following their own protocols. Collaborator samples were shipped for TCRbeta analysis as frozen whole blood, isolated PBMCs, or DNA extracted from either sample type. This chain is built from TRBV4-1 and TRBJ1-5; a tentative D call is TRBD1 (5 bases match). This receptor was taken from a woman aged 55-69 years with COVID-19, enrolled during active disease. Specimen: peripheral blood. The sequence in DNA is TGCGCCAGCAGCTTCAGGAGGGGCGATCAGCCCCAGCATTTT. It codes for CASSFRRGDQPQHF.